This T cell receptor beta chain was documented in a study of human T cells and chemical hapten exposure. Study in general: The study sensitized with 2% DPC on a 2 cm by 2 cm patch of upper inner arm skin. Study results and limitations: PT1 expanded TCR counts and patch test score were linked, and their correlation was positive. Expanded TCRs showed more large CDR3 clusters than pre-sensitization or healthy control sets.

TCRdb independently ran MiXCR on the RACE reads; one entry per CDR3 protein. The sample holds approximately 100,000 distinct CDR3 sequences, 8% to 10% seen once. Ten or more counts support this clonotype. Its antigen is as yet unknown. J was trimmed by 7 bases and V by 8 bases; bases with no gene match: 6. The CDR3 runs 13 residues. The time point denotes: pre-sensitization, week 0. The treatment: therapeutic diphenylcyclopropenone sensitization with weekly scalp DPC. The source of this sequence is a woman between 40 and 50 years old with alopecia areata. Some clones in this sample may be carry-over from other donors' samples. The chain uses TRBV12-3 or TRBV12-4 and TRBJ1-4; 8 bases are a match to TRBD1. This specimen was whole blood, taken in connection with sensitization to the hapten diphenylcyclopropenone (DPC). The CDR3 reads CASSQGGSEKLFF. DNA for the CDR3: TGTGCCAGCTCACAGGGGGGAAGTGAAAAACTGTTTTTT.